This T cell receptor (beta chain) originates from a study of metastatic and nonmetastatic thyroid tumors. Study summary: Both malignant and benign thyroid patients supplied peripheral blood and tumor or nodule tissue samples, across which the repertoires of these patients were then compared. Points from the study as a whole: When malignant thyroid tumors were compared with benign nodules, TCR beta diversity was reportedly significantly higher in the malignant tumors. This held in both blood and tumor samples.

There were no patients who had received any treatment before thyroid surgery. The sample holds many counts of this clone. Its specificity is not known. TCRdb used MiXCR to call clones anew from the PCR reads. The data show 20,000 to 25,000 clones, 24% seen once. V trimming: 1 base; J trimming: 5 bases; junction bases outside the gene matches: 12. The CDR3 loop spans 17 amino acids. Germline CDR1 and CDR2: GTSNPN and SVGIG (reference sequence). The sample consisted of tumor tissue. The TCR was taken from a female donor with papillary thyroid cancer or a benign thyroid nodule (not recorded which). Some clones in this sample may be carry-over from other donors' samples. V usage is TRBV30 and J usage is TRBJ2-3, with TRBD2 identical over 10 bases. CDR3 sequence (DNA): TGTGCCTGGAGTGGATTGCTAGCGGGAGTGGTGGTAGATACGCAGTATTTT. Translating it yields CAWSGLLAGVVVDTQYF.